The subject of this entry is one TCR beta chain. Antigen unknown. This sample also contains other DNA sequences that code for the same CDR3. CDR3 length equals 16 residues. V was clipped by 2 bases and J by 0 bases, with 10 bases between them. The germline gives CDR1 KGHSH, CDR2 LQKENI. Clones were sequenced by immunoSEQ multiplex PCR, and TCRdb holds only the in-frame ones, with some missing. Of about 2.5 million clones listed, 85% to 95% are singletons. The record originates from a study of shared clonotypes between healthy human individuals. About the study: Serving as donors were a couple of women and three men, whose ages spanned 18 to 49.

General study points: Shared across a few donors were roughly 4.8% of the naive CD4 clonotypes. Richness estimates generally favored naive over memory subsets. The generation probabilities recorded for non-shared clonotypes fell below those of clonotypes shared by all four donors.

Sequencing used naive CD4+ T cells from PBMCs. Subset meaning: CD45RA+ positively selected. The V gene is TRBV18, the J gene TRBJ2-2; D is uncertain. This receptor was obtained from a man younger than 30 in good health. Some clones in this sample may be carry-over from other donors' samples. The CDR3: CASSPLAGTNTGELFF. The CDR3 DNA reads as TGTGCCAGCTCACCATTGGCCGGCACGAACACCGGGGAGCTGTTTTTT.